The 15 T cell receptor beta chains presented below share a single source sample, sequenced in a study of blood T cell repertoires in COVID-19. TCRdb's copy holds only in-frame clones and misses some; the assay was immunoSEQ multiplex PCR. The sample has fewer than 400,000 clones, 90% seen once. Source material: peripheral blood. Every receptor here comes from a woman younger than 45 with COVID-19, enrolled during active disease.

The V and J genes are TRBV19 and TRBJ1-2; 7 bases map to TRBD1. From germline, CDR1 is LNHDA and CDR2 SQIVND (reference sequence). This CDR3 spans 15 amino acids. The J segment lost 7 bases and the V segment lost 5 bases, leaving 13 bases of the junction unmatched. CDR3 protein: CASSPGGRGRPGYTF. DNA for the CDR3: TGTGCCAGTAGTCCCGGCGGGAGGGGGCGACCTGGCTACACCTTC.

This chain uses TRBV11-2 with TRBJ2-1; the D is unclear. The V end lost 1 base, the J end lost 0 bases, and 13 bases lay between the germline ends. The CDR3 is 17 amino acids. Germline V gene data show CDR1 as SGHAT and CDR2 as FQNNGV. The CDR3 DNA reads as TGTGCCAGCAGCTTAGGTAATGGCGGAAGCTCCTACAATGAGCAGTTCTTC. The encoded protein is CASSLGNGGSSYNEQFF.

The chain combines TRBV20-1 with TRBJ2-7; the match to TRBD2 covers 7 bases. Germline CDR1 reads DFQATT; CDR2 reads SNEGSKA (reference sequence). Trimming removed 3 bases from V and 4 bases from J; junction bases left unmatched: 6. The CDR3 is 13 residues long. CDR3 in amino acids: CSASGSGKYEQYF. CDR3 coding DNA: TGCAGTGCTAGTGGGAGCGGGAAGTACGAGCAGTACTTC.

The chain carries TRBV28 and TRBJ2-3; a possible D gene is TRBD2 (6 bases). This CDR3 is 17 amino acids long. Trimming stripped 5 bases from V and 2 bases from J, with 20 bases between. Per germline, CDR1 MDHEN and CDR2 SYDVKM. CDR3 amino acids: CASSPWVGEAHTDTQYF. CDR3 DNA sequence: TGTGCCAGCAGTCCGTGGGTTGGGGAGGCCCACACAGATACGCAGTATTTT.

Regarding this clone: The same CDR3 is also encoded by other DNA sequences in this sample. V is TRBV27 and J is TRBJ1-5, with D unresolved. CDR1 is MNHEY, CDR2 SMNVEV, per germline (reference sequence). This CDR3 region has 15 residues. The V end lost 0 bases, the J end lost 2 bases, and 8 bases lay between the germline ends. DNA for the CDR3: TGTGCCAGCAGTTTATCCCCCGGGGGCAATCAGCCCCAGCATTTT. Amino acid sequence: CASSLSPGGNQPQHF.

J is TRBJ1-4 and V is TRBV2; D gene uncertain. The CDR3 length is 12 residues. V gave up 9 bases and J gave up 7 bases, with 12 bases separating them. Germline-derived CDR1 and CDR2 are SNHLY and FYNNEI. CDR3 protein: CARASPGEKLFF. The CDR3 bases are TGTGCCAGGGCCTCACCGGGTGAAAAACTGTTTTTT.

The rearrangement joins TRBV6-5 to TRBJ2-7; D perhaps matches TRBD2 (5 bases). V lost 2 bases and J lost 0, with 11 bases in between. The CDR3 length is 15 residues. Germline CDR1 is MNHEY and CDR2 is SVGAGI. The CDR3 spells CASSYSLGSSYEQYF. The CDR3 region has the DNA TGTGCCAGCAGTTACAGTTTAGGGAGCTCCTACGAGCAGTACTTC.

The table lists this clone with a count of one. CDR3: CASSEEATEVVLSAGVKNIQYF. The CDR3 region has the DNA TGTGCCAGCAGTGAAGAAGCGACAGAGGTGGTCTTATCGGCGGGAGTCAAAAACATTCAGTACTTC. V is TRBV6-1 and J is TRBJ2-4, with TRBD2 identical over 7 bases. The CDR3 contains 22 residues. Germline V lookup: CDR1 MNHNS, CDR2 SASEGT. J was trimmed by 3 bases and V by 1 base; bases with no gene match: 24.

This chain uses TRBV7-9 with TRBJ1-4; 9 nucleotides align to TRBD1. Germline V gene sequence: CDR1 SEHNR, CDR2 FQNEAQ (reference sequence). V shed 3 bases and J 5 bases; nucleotides not matched to a gene: 4. This CDR3 spans 15 amino acids. CDR3 sequence: CASSLVGQGNEKLFF. The CDR3, as DNA: TGTGCCAGCAGCTTGGTGGGACAGGGAAATGAAAAACTGTTTTTT.

The chain is built from TRBV7-9 and TRBJ1-2, with 11 nucleotides matching TRBD1. Germline CDR1 and CDR2: SEHNR and FQNEAQ (reference sequence). The trim removed 5 bases at V and 4 bases at J, leaving 3 bases unmatched. There are 14 residues in the CDR3. This CDR3 is CASSQGTGGYGYTF. DNA for the CDR3: TGTGCCAGCAGCCAAGGGACAGGGGGCTATGGCTACACCTTC.

The chain joins TRBV5-6 to TRBJ1-2; TRBD1 might be the D (5 bases). CDR1 SGHDT and CDR2 YYEEEE come from the germline V gene. Between the trimmed V and J ends, which lost 1 base and 8 bases, there was a span of 18 bases. The CDR3 length is 15 residues. Here the CDR3 reads CASSLLGGTGVGYTF. The CDR3 DNA is TGTGCCAGCAGCTTGTTAGGTGGGACGGGAGTAGGCTACACCTTC.

The chain couples TRBV9 to TRBJ2-3; D possibly corresponds to TRBD2 (6 bases). Germline CDR1 and CDR2: SGDLS and YYNGEE. The V end lost 2 bases, the J end lost 2 bases, and 24 bases lay between the germline ends. The CDR3 spans 19 residues. The CDR3 DNA sequence: TGTGCCAGCAGCGTCCGACTAGTTGGAAGAGGGACGGTCACAGATACGCAGTATTTT. It codes for CASSVRLVGRGTVTDTQYF.

The rearrangement joins TRBV3-1 (or the pseudogene TRBV3-2) to TRBJ2-2, with 9 positions matching TRBD2. This CDR3 region has 16 residues. V lost 0 bases and J lost 8; bases outside the gene matches: 7. CDR1 is LGHDT, CDR2 YNNKEL, per germline (reference sequence). DNA of the CDR3: TGTGCCAGCAGCCAAGATGGGGTAGCGGGAGAAGGGGAGCTGTTTTTT. This gives the protein CASSQDGVAGEGELFF.

This chain links TRBV19 with TRBJ1-5; D unresolved. The CDR3 length is 13 residues. The V gene's germline CDR1 is LNHDA and CDR2 SQIVND (reference sequence). V lost 5 bases, J lost 9 bases, and 14 bases lay in between. The CDR3 DNA follows: TGTGCCAGTAGTCCCGCGGGAGTAGGGCCCCAGCATTTT. Translated: CASSPAGVGPQHF. The full variable domain, its missing parts supplied by reference TRBV19 and TRBJ1-5, is DGGITQSPKYLFRKEGQNVTLSCEQNLNHDAMYWYRQDPGQGLRLIYYSQIVNDFQKGDIAEGYSVSREKKESFPLTVTSAQKNPTAFYLCASSPAGVGPQHFGDGTRLSIL.

This chain links TRBV5-5 with TRBJ1-3, with no clear D. Trimming left V 2 bases short and J 0 bases short, with 9 bases between. Germline CDR1 reads SGHKS; CDR2 reads YYEKEE (reference sequence). CDR3 length: 15 amino acids. The CDR3 loop reads CASSFGSPSGNTIYF. DNA of the CDR3: TGTGCCAGCAGCTTTGGCAGTCCCTCTGGAAACACCATATATTTT.